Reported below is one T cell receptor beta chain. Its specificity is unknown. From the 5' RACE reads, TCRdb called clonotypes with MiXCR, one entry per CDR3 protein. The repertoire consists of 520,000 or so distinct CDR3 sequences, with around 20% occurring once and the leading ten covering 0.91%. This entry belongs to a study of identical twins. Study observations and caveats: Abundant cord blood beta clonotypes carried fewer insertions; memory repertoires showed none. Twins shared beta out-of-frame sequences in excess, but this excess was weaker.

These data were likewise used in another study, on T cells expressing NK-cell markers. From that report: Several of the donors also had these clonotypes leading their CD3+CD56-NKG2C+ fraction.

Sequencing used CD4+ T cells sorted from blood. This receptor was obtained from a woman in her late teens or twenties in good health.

The CDR3 sequence: CSVEGASGANEQFF. Here the CDR3 DNA reads TGCAGCGTTGAAGGGGCTAGCGGGGCGAATGAGCAGTTCTTC. The chain joins TRBV29-1 to TRBJ2-1; 9 bases are a match to TRBD2. CDR3 size: 14 residues. Per germline, CDR1 SQVTM and CDR2 ANQGSEA. Trimming at V came to 1 base and at J to 7 bases, leaving 5 bases not matched to a gene.